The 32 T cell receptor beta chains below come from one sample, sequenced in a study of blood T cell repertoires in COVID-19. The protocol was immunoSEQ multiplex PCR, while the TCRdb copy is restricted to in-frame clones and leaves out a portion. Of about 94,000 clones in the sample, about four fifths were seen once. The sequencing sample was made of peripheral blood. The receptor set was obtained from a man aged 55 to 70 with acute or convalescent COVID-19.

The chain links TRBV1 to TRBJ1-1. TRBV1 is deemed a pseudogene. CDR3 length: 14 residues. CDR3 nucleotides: TGCACCAGCACATTGGGGGAGGAGAGCACTGAAGCTTTCTTT. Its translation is CTSTLGEESTEAFF.

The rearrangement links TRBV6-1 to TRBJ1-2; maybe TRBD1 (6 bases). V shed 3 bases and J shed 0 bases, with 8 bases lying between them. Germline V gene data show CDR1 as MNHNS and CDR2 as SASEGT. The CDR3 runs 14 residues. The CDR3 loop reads CASSEQGSNYGYTF. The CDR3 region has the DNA TGTGCCAGCAGTGAGCAGGGGTCTAACTATGGCTACACCTTC.

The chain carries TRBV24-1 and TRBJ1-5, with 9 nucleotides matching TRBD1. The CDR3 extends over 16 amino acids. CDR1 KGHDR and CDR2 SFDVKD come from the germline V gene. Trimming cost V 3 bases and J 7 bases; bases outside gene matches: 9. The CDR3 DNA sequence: TGTGCCACCAGTGATCCATCGGGACAGGGAAAGCAGCCCCAGCATTTT. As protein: CATSDPSGQGKQPQHF.

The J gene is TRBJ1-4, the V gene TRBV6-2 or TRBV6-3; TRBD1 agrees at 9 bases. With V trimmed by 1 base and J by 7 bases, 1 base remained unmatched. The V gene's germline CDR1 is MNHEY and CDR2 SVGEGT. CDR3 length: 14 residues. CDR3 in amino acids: CASSYWDRAEKLFF. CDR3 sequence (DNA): TGTGCCAGCAGTTACTGGGACAGGGCTGAAAAACTGTTTTTT.

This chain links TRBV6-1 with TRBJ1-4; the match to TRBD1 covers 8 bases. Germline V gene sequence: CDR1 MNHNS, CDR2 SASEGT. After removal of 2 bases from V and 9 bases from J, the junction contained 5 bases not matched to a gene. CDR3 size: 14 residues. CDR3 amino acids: CASSETRQGQKLFF. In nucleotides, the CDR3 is TGTGCCAGCAGTGAAACGAGACAGGGGCAAAAACTGTTTTTT.

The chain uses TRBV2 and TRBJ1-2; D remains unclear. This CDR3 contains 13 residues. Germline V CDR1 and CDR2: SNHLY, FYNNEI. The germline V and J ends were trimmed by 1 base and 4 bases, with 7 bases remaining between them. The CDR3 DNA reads TGTGCCAGCAGTGAAGAACAGTCCTATGGCTACACCTTC. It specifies CASSEEQSYGYTF.

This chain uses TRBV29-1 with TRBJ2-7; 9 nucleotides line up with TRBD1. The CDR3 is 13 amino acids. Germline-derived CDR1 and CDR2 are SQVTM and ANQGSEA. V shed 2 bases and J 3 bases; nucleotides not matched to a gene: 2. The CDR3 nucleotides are TGCAGCGTTGAAAGACAGGGGGACTACGAGCAGTACTTC. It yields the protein CSVERQGDYEQYF.

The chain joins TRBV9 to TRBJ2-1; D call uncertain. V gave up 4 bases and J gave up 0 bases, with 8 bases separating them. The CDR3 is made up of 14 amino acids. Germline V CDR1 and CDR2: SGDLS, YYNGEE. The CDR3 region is CASSPRISYNEQFF. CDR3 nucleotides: TGTGCCAGCAGCCCCCGTATCTCCTACAATGAGCAGTTCTTC.

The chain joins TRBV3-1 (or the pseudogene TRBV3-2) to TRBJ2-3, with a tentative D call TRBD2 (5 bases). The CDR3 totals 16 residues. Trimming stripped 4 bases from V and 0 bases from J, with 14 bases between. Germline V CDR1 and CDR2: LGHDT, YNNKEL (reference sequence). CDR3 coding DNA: TGTGCCAGCAGCCCGGAAATATCGGGGAGCACAGATACGCAGTATTTT. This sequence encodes CASSPEISGSTDTQYF.

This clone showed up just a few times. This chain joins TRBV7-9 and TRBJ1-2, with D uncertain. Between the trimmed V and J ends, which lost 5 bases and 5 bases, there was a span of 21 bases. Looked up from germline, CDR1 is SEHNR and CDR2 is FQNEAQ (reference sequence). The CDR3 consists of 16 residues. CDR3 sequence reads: CASSLSDGFLNYGYTF. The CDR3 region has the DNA TGTGCCAGCAGCCTTAGCGACGGATTCCTGAATTATGGCTACACCTTC.

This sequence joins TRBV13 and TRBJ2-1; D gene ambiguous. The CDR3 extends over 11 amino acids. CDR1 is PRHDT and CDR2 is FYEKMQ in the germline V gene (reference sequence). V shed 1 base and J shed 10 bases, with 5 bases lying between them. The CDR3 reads CASSLVREQFF. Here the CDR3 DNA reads TGTGCCAGCAGCTTAGTGAGGGAGCAGTTCTTC.

The CDR3: CSARQGAGGYTF. CDR3 bases: TGCAGCGCCAGACAGGGGGCGGGTGGCTACACCTTC. V gene TRBV29-1 combines with J gene TRBJ1-2; 10 bases align to TRBD1. J was trimmed by 7 bases and V by 7 bases; bases with no gene match: 6. Germline values: CDR1 SQVTM, CDR2 ANQGSEA. The CDR3 runs 12 residues. Full variable domain (outside the CDR3, taken from reference TRBV29-1 and TRBJ1-2): SAVISQKPSRDICQRGTSLTIQCQVDSQVTMMFWYRQQPGQSLTLIATANQGSEATYESGFVIDKFPISRPNLTFSTLTVSNMSPEDSSIYLCSARQGAGGYTFGSGTRLTVV.

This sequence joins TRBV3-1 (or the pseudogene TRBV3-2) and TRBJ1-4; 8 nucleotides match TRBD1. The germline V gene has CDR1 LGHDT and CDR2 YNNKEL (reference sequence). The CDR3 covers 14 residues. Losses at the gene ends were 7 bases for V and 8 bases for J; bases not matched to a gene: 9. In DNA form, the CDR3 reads TGTGCCAGCAAGAACCAGGGGGCCGGCGAAAAACTGTTTTTT. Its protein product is CASKNQGAGEKLFF.

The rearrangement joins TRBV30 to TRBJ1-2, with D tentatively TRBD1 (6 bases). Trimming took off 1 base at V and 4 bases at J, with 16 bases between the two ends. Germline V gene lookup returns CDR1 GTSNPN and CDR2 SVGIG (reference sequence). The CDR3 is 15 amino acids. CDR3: CAWSGPGGPTYGYTF. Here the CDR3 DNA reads TGTGCCTGGAGTGGGCCCGGGGGGCCTACCTATGGCTACACCTTC.

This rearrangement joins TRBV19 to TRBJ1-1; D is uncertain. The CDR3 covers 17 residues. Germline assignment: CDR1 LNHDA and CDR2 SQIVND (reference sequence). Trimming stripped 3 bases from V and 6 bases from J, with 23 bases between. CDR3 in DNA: TGTGCCAGTAGTATTTCCCAGATTGGGCAAAGAGGGCCTGAAGCTTTCTTT. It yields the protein CASSISQIGQRGPEAFF.

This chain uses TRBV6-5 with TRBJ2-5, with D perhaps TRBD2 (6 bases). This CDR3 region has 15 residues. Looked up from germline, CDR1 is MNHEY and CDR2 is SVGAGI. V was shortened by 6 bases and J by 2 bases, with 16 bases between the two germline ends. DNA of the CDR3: TGTGCCAGCAGGGCGGGACGTTGGGGGCAAGAGACCCAGTACTTC. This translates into CASRAGRWGQETQYF.

CDR3 in amino acids: CASSRDTGSPLHF. Here the CDR3 DNA reads TGTGCCAGCAGCCGGGATACTGGATCACCCCTCCACTTT. This chain joins TRBV5-8 and TRBJ1-6, with unresolved D. From germline, CDR1 is SGHTS and CDR2 YDEGEE. The CDR3 has 13 residues. The V end lost 4 bases, the J end lost 10 bases, and 12 bases lay between the germline ends.

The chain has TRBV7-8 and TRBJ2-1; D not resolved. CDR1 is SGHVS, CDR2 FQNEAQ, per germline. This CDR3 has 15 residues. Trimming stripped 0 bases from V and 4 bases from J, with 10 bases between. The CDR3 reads CASSLAPGGYNEQFF. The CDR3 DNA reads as TGTGCCAGCAGCTTAGCCCCGGGTGGGTACAATGAGCAGTTCTTC.

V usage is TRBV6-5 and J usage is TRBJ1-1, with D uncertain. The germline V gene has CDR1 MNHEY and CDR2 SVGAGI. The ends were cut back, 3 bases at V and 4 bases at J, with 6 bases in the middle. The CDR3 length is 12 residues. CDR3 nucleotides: TGTGCCAGCAGTTATGAGGGCACTGAAGCTTTCTTT. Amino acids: CASSYEGTEAFF.

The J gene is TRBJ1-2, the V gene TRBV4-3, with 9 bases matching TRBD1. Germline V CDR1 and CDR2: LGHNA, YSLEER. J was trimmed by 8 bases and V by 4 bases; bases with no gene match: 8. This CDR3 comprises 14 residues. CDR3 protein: CASSPGQGLGGYTF. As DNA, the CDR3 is TGCGCCAGCAGCCCCGGACAGGGGCTGGGCGGCTACACCTTC.

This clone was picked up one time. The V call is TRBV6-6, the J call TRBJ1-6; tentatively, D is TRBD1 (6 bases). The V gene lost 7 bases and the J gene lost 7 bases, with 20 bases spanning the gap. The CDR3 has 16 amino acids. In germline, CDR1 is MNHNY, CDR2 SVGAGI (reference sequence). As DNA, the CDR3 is TGTGCCAGCAACAACGGGGGGGCGCTTGCCAATTCACCCCTCCACTTT. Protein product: CASNNGGALANSPLHF.

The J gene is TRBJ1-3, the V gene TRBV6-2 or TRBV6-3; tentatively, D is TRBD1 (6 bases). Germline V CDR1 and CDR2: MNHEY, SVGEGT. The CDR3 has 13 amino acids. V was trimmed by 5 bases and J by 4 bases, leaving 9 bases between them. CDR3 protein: CASSPGQGNTIYF. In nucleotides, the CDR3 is TGTGCCAGCAGTCCGGGACAAGGAAACACCATATATTTT.

CDR3 in DNA: TGTGCCAGCAGCTTAGGTTGGACAGTTAGCAATCAGCCCCAGCATTTT. It yields the protein CASSLGWTVSNQPQHF. The V gene is TRBV7-3, the J gene TRBJ1-5; tentative D call: TRBD1 (6 bases). Germline V gene sequence: CDR1 SGHTA, CDR2 FQGTGA. There are 16 residues in the CDR3. The V end lost 2 bases, the J end lost 0 bases, and 11 bases lay between the germline ends.

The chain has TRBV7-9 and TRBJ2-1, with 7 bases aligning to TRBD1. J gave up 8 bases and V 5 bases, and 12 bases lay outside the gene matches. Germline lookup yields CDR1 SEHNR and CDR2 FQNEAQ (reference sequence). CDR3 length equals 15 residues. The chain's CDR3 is CASSPNRGWGHEQFF. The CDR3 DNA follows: TGTGCCAGCAGCCCCAACAGGGGTTGGGGTCATGAGCAGTTCTTC.

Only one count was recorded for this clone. CDR3 protein: CASSAGILVSTDTQYF. CDR3 nucleotide sequence: TGCGCCAGCAGCGCCGGAATTCTAGTTAGTACAGATACGCAGTATTTT. This sequence joins TRBV5-1 and TRBJ2-3; no clear D gene. V was pared by 4 bases and J by 3 bases, with 18 bases between. There are 16 residues in the CDR3. Germline V lookup: CDR1 SGHRS, CDR2 YFSETQ.

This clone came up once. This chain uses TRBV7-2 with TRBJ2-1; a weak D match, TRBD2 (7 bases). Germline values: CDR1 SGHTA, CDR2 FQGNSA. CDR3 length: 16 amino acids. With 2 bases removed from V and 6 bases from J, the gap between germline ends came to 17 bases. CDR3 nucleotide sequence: TGTGCCAGCAGCTTAAGAGGGGGGGCCTTGGGCAATGAGCAGTTCTTC. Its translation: CASSLRGGALGNEQFF.

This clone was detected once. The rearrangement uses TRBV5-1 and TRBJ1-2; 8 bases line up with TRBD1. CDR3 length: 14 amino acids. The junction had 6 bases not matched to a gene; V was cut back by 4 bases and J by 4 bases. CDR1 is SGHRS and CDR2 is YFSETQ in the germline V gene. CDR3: CASSLEGTGYGYTF. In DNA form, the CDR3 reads TGCGCCAGCAGCCTTGAGGGGACAGGCTATGGCTACACCTTC.

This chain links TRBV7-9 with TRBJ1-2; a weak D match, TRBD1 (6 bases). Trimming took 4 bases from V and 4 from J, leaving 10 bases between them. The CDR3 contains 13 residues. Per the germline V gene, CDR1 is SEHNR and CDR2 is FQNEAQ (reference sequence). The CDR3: CASSSDSLYGYTF. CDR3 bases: TGTGCCAGCAGCTCGGACAGCCTCTATGGCTACACCTTC.

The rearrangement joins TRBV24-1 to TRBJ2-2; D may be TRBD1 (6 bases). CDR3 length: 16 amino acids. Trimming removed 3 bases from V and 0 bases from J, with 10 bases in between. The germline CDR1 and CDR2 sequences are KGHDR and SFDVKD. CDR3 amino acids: CATSDRTATNTGELFF. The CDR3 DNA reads TGTGCCACCAGTGATCGGACAGCTACGAACACCGGGGAGCTGTTTTTT.

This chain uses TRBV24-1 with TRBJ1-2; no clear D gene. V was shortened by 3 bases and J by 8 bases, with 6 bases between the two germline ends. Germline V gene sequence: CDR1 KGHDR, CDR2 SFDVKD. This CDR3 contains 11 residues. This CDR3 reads CATSDLGGYTF. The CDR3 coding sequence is TGTGCCACCAGTGATCTCGGGGGCTACACCTTC.

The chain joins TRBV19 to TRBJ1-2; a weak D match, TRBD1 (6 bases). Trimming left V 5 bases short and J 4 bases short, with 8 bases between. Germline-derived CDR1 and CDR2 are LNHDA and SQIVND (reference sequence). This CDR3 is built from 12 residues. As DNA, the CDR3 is TGTGCCAGTAGTGCAGGGGTCTATGGCTACACCTTC. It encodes CASSAGVYGYTF.

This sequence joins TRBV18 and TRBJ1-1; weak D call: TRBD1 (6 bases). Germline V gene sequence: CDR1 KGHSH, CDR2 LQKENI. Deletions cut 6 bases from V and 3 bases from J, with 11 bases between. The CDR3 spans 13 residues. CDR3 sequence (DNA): TGTGCCAGCTCCCAGGGGATGGACACTGAAGCTTTCTTT. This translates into CASSQGMDTEAFF.